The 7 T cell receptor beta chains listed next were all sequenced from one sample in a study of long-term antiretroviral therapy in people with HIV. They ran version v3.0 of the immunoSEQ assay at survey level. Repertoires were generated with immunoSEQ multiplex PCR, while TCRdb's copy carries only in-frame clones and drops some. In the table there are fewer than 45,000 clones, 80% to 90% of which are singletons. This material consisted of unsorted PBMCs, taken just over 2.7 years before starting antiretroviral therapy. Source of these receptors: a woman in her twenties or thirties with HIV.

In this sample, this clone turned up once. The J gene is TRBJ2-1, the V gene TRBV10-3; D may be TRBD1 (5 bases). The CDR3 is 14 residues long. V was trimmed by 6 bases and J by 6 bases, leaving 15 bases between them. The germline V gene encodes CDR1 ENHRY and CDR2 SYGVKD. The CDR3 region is CAIRPIQGSNEQFF. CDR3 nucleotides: TGTGCCATCAGACCAATTCAGGGAAGCAATGAGCAGTTCTTC.

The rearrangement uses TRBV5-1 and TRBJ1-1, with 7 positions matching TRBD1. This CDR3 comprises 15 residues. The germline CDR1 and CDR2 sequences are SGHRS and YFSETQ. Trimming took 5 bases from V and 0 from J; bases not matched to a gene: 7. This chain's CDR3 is CASRSRQGLNTEAFF. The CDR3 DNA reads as TGCGCCAGCAGGTCCAGACAGGGTTTGAACACTGAAGCTTTCTTT.

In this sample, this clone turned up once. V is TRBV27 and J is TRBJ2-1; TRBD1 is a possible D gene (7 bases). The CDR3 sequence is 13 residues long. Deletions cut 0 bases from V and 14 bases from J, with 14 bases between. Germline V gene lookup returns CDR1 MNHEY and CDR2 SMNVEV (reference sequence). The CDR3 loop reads CASSLSLRGAEFF. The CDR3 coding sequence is TGTGCCAGCAGTTTATCGCTCAGGGGGGCCGAGTTCTTC.

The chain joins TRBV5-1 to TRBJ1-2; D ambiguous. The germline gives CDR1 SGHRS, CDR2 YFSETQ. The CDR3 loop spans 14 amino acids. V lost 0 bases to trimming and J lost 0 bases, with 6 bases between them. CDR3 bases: TGCGCCAGCAGCTTGGACGGCACTAACTATGGCTACACCTTC. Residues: CASSLDGTNYGYTF.

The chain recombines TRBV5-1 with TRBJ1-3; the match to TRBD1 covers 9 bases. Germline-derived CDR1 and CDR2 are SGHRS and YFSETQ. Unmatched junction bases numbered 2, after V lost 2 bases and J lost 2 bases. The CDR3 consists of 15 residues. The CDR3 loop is CASSLGDRAGNTIYF. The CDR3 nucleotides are TGCGCCAGCAGCTTAGGGGACAGGGCTGGAAACACCATATATTTT.

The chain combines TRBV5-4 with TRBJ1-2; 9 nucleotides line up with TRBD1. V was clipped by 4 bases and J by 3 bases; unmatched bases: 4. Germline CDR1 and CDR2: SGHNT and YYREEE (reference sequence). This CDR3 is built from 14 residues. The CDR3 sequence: CASSHTGGDYGYTF. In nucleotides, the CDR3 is TGTGCCAGCAGCCATACAGGGGGCGACTATGGCTACACCTTC.

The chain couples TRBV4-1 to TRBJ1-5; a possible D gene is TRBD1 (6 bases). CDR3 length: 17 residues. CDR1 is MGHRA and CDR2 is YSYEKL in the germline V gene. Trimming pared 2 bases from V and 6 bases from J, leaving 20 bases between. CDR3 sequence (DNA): TGCGCCAGCAGCCAACCTTCGGGGGCAGGAGGGGTTCAGCCCCAGCATTTT. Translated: CASSQPSGAGGVQPQHF.